The clone carrying this T cell receptor (beta chain) was detected only once. What it binds is not known. The sample comes from a study of graft-versus-host responses after intestinal transplantation. Across the whole study: Multivisceral, liver-intestinal, or isolated intestinal transplants were performed in recipients.

Study results and limitations: The study found high graft-versus-host to host-versus-graft clonal ratios in allografts of patients with graft-donor T cell macrochimerism. GvH clones appeared in recipient marrow, some first in ileum or blood.

Measured with immunoSEQ multiplex PCR; TCRdb has only the in-frame clones, and not every one. The table lists 35,000 to 45,000 clones, approximately 89% of them singletons. With 5 bases removed from V and 4 bases from J, the gap between germline ends came to 14 bases. Germline assignment: CDR1 SGHVS and CDR2 FQNEAQ. The CDR3 has 14 amino acids. The clonotype originates from a human patient who received an intestinal transplant, so some T cells may come from the graft donor. V is TRBV7-8 and J is TRBJ1-1; weak D call: TRBD1 (6 bases). The material was PBMCs, obtained roughly 270 days after transplant. This CDR3 is CASSLGGGLTEAFF. CDR3 nucleotides: TGTGCCAGCAGCCTAGGTGGGGGCCTCACTGAAGCTTTCTTT.